This T cell receptor beta chain originates from a study of blood T cell repertoires in COVID-19. Libraries were prepared by immunoSEQ multiplex PCR; TCRdb keeps only in-frame clonotypes and omits some of them. The profile shows 200,000 to 250,000 clones, 80% to 90% of them singletons. V dropped 0 bases and J dropped 2 bases, with 8 bases sitting between them. CDR1 and CDR2 from the germline V gene are GTSNPN and SVGIG (reference sequence). The CDR3 sequence is 14 residues long. Participant age was about 18 to 89 years, and participants resided in 20 to 30 US areas. Participant-reported clinical history was the basis for cohort assignment. Among Cohort 3 donors, those recovered had two negative PCRs, clearance, or symptom resolution.

This TCR was recovered from a man in his forties who had recovered from COVID-19. Sequenced material: PBMCs or T cells enriched from blood (not recorded which). The chain employs TRBV30 and TRBJ1-5; no definite D call. CDR3: CAWSVGSRNQPQHF. The DNA for the CDR3 is TGTGCCTGGAGTGTGGGCAGCCGCAATCAGCCCCAGCATTTT.